Below, 17 T cell receptor beta chains from the same sample are listed, as sequenced in a study of TIL therapy for anti-PD-1-resistant metastatic lung cancer. The time point was: pre-treatment sample, taken before nivolumab and TIL therapy. Sequencing used immunoSEQ v3. Some clones are missing from TCRdb's copy, which holds only in-frame ones; the method was immunoSEQ multiplex PCR. The sample has tens of thousands of clones; 87% are singletons. This sample comprised blood, obtained at baseline. These receptors were taken from a person between 30 and 79 years old with non-small cell lung cancer.

The chain employs TRBV30 and TRBJ1-4; D unresolved. Trimming took off 8 bases at V and 0 bases at J, with 10 bases between the two ends. The V gene's germline CDR1 is GTSNPN and CDR2 SVGIG (reference sequence). The CDR3 has 13 amino acids. The CDR3 sequence: CAAVGSTNEKLFF. DNA of the CDR3: TGTGCCGCAGTCGGCTCAACTAATGAAAAACTGTTTTTT.

V is TRBV5-1 and J is TRBJ2-1; 7 bases line up with TRBD2. Germline lookup yields CDR1 SGHRS and CDR2 YFSETQ. This CDR3 contains 16 residues. The junction had 4 bases not matched to a gene; V was cut back by 0 bases and J by 1 base. The CDR3 loop is CASSLDPGGSYNEQFF. The DNA for the CDR3 is TGCGCCAGCAGCTTGGATCCGGGGGGATCCTACAATGAGCAGTTCTTC.

This clone was counted once. The chain links TRBV10-3 to TRBJ2-7; D possibly corresponds to TRBD1 (5 bases). The germline gives CDR1 ENHRY, CDR2 SYGVKD. CDR3 size: 12 residues. V lost 7 bases and J 3 bases, leaving 10 bases between the germline ends. CDR3 bases: TGTGCCATCACGCCAGGGCGCTACGAGCAGTACTTC. Translation gives CAITPGRYEQYF.

This chain joins TRBV27 and TRBJ1-1, with D possibly TRBD1 on 5 matching bases. This CDR3 comprises 15 residues. Germline CDR1 MNHEY, CDR2 SMNVEV (reference sequence). Trimming took 5 bases from V and 1 from J, leaving 14 bases between them. CDR3 nucleotides: TGTGCCAGCAGTCTACGGGGGGGACGGAACACTGAAGCTTTCTTT. Translation: CASSLRGGRNTEAFF.

This chain joins TRBV28 and TRBJ1-1; a weak D match, TRBD1 (5 bases). The CDR3 has 15 amino acids. The V and J ends lost 1 base and 0 bases respectively, with 9 bases between them. CDR1 is MDHEN and CDR2 is SYDVKM in the germline V gene. CDR3 amino acids: CASSLSGGVNTEAFF. DNA for the CDR3: TGTGCCAGCAGTTTATCCGGGGGGGTGAACACTGAAGCTTTCTTT.

V and J are TRBV6-5 and TRBJ2-7; 9 bases are a match to TRBD1. Looked up from germline, CDR1 is MNHEY and CDR2 is SVGAGI. This CDR3 has 15 residues. V shed 4 bases and J 4 bases; nucleotides not matched to a gene: 8. CDR3 sequence: CASSSSGTGSYEQYF. The CDR3 nucleotides read TGTGCCAGCAGTTCCTCCGGGACAGGGTCGTACGAGCAGTACTTC.

The chain carries TRBV4-2 and TRBJ1-5; D not resolved. Trimming took off 0 bases at V and 9 bases at J, with 12 bases between the two ends. The CDR3 runs to 14 residues. Germline V gene lookup returns CDR1 LGHNA and CDR2 YNFKEQ. CDR3 nucleotide sequence: TGTGCCAGCAGCCAAGAGAAGGGAACGGGGCCCCAGCATTTT. Translation gives CASSQEKGTGPQHF.

The chain uses TRBV19 and TRBJ1-1; D is undetermined. From germline, CDR1 is LNHDA and CDR2 SQIVND (reference sequence). This CDR3 has 17 amino acids. Trimming removed 5 bases at V and 4 bases at J, with 23 bases between. CDR3 region: CASSSPRTGRGTTEAFF. The DNA for the CDR3 is TGTGCCAGTAGTTCTCCACGGACTGGCCGAGGAACCACTGAAGCTTTCTTT.

V and J are TRBV2 and TRBJ1-2, with D unresolved. The germline V gene encodes CDR1 SNHLY and CDR2 FYNNEI. Between the trimmed V and J ends, which lost 0 bases and 4 bases, there was a span of 6 bases. The CDR3 has 13 residues. In DNA, the CDR3 is TGTGCCAGCAGTGAAGCGCTTCCCTATGGCTACACCTTC. Protein: CASSEALPYGYTF.

The gene calls are TRBV5-4 and TRBJ2-3; the D is unclear. This CDR3 region has 15 residues. The V end was cut by 1 base, the J end by 0 bases, with 9 bases between. Germline V lookup: CDR1 SGHNT, CDR2 YYREEE (reference sequence). CDR3 in amino acids: CASSLWAGSTDTQYF. The CDR3 coding sequence is TGTGCCAGCAGCTTGTGGGCTGGGAGCACAGATACGCAGTATTTT.

This chain links TRBV5-5 with TRBJ1-6; no clear D. V lost 1 base, J lost 6 bases, and 11 bases lay in between. The CDR3 covers 15 residues. Germline V gene sequence: CDR1 SGHKS, CDR2 YYEKEE (reference sequence). Written as DNA, the CDR3 is TGTGCCAGCAGCTTGAGGCAGGTCTCTAATTCACCCCTCCACTTT. Its translation is CASSLRQVSNSPLHF.

V gene TRBV2 combines with J gene TRBJ2-7; 7 bases are a match to TRBD1. This CDR3 is 14 amino acids long. Germline assignment: CDR1 SNHLY and CDR2 FYNNEI. With 6 bases clipped from V and 3 bases from J, the junction kept 8 bases outside the gene matches. For the CDR3, the DNA is TGTGCCAGCAGGGGGACAGTACTGTTCTACGAGCAGTACTTC. It specifies CASRGTVLFYEQYF.

This chain connects TRBV5-1 to TRBJ2-7; TRBD1 aligns across 7 bases. The V segment lost 0 bases and the J segment 3 bases; nucleotides outside the gene matches: 0. From germline, CDR1 is SGHRS and CDR2 YFSETQ. The CDR3 has 13 residues. In DNA form, the CDR3 reads TGCGCCAGCAGCTTGGACAGGGGCTACGAGCAGTACTTC. This gives the protein CASSLDRGYEQYF.

The chain joins TRBV6-5 to TRBJ2-7; 9 nucleotides line up with TRBD1. Per germline, CDR1 MNHEY and CDR2 SVGAGI. The junction had 7 bases not matched to a gene; V was cut back by 2 bases and J by 5 bases. The CDR3 is made up of 15 amino acids. The chain's CDR3 is CASSYRGQGPNEQYF. The CDR3 DNA follows: TGTGCCAGCAGTTACCGGGGACAGGGTCCCAACGAGCAGTACTTC.

The chain uses TRBV6-5 and TRBJ1-1; D not resolved. V shed 6 bases and J shed 4 bases, with 15 bases lying between them. Per germline, CDR1 MNHEY and CDR2 SVGAGI. The CDR3 is 14 residues long. The CDR3, as DNA: TGTGCCAGCAGCCCCAATTCCGCGCTCACTGAAGCTTTCTTT. This encodes CASSPNSALTEAFF.

This chain connects TRBV4-1 to TRBJ2-1; D not certain. CDR3 length equals 15 residues. Trimming removed 0 bases at V and 0 bases at J, with 6 bases between. Germline loops: CDR1 MGHRA, CDR2 YSYEKL. CDR3 nucleotides: TGCGCCAGCAGCCAAGAACAAGTCTCCTACAATGAGCAGTTCTTC. It codes for CASSQEQVSYNEQFF.

This clone occurred once. This chain uses TRBV6-5 with TRBJ2-7; 7 nucleotides align to TRBD1. Germline V gene lookup returns CDR1 MNHEY and CDR2 SVGAGI. CDR3 length: 12 residues. The J segment lost 1 base and the V segment lost 9 bases, leaving 3 bases of the junction unmatched. CDR3 nucleotide sequence: TGTGCCAGTCCGGGACAGTCCTACGAGCAGTACTTC. Amino acids: CASPGQSYEQYF.